This TCR beta chain is from a study of shared clonotypes between healthy human individuals. The V gene's germline CDR1 is SEHNR and CDR2 FQNEAQ (reference sequence). V lost 1 base and J lost 3, with 13 bases in between. The CDR3 loop spans 16 amino acids. Clones were sequenced by immunoSEQ multiplex PCR, and TCRdb holds only the in-frame ones, with some missing. The sample shows around 99,000 clones, roughly three quarters of them seen only once. This sequence was found in a man in his thirties or forties in good health. The chain is built from TRBV7-9 and TRBJ2-1, with D possibly being TRBD1 or TRBD2 (5 bases each). The sample consisted of memory CD8+ T cells sorted from blood. As to subset: CD45RO+ cells pooled with CCR7-negative TemRA cells. The CDR3 is CASSLDRPGGYNEQFF. The CDR3 bases are TGTGCCAGCAGCTTAGATCGTCCTGGGGGCTACAATGAGCAGTTCTTC.